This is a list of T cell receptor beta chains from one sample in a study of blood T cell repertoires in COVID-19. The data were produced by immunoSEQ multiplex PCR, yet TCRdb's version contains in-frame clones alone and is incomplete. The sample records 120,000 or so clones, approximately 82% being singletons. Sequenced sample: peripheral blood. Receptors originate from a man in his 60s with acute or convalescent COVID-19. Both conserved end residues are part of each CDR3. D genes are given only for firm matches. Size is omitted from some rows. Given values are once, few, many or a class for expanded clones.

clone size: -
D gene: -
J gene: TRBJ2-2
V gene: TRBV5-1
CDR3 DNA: TGCGCCAGCAGCGTACAACCAACAGGAAGCCACACCGGGGAGCTGTTTTTT
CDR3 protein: CASSVQPTGSHTGELFF

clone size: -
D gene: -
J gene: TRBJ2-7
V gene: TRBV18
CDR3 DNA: TGTGCCAGCTCACCAATAGGGGGGGGCTACGAGCAGTACTTC
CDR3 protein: CASSPIGGGYEQYF

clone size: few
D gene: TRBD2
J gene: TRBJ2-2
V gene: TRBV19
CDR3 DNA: TGTGCCAGTAGCCGAAATAGCGGGAGAGCGCACACCGGGGAGCTGTTTTTT
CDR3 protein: CASSRNSGRAHTGELFF

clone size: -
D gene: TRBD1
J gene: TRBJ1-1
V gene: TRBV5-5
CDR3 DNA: TGTGCCAGCAGCTTGGCTGGAGGGGGCCACACTGAAGCTTTCTTT
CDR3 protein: CASSLAGGGHTEAFF

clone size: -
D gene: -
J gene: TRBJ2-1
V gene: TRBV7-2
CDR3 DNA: TGTGCCAGCAGCGCGGGACGGAATGAGCAGTTCTTC
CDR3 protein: CASSAGRNEQFF

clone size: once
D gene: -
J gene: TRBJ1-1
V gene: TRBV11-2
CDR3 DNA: TGTGCCAGCAGCGGCACGGGACACCCTGCGGATGAAGCTTTCTTT
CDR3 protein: CASSGTGHPADEAFF

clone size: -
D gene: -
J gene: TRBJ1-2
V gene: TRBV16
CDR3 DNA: TGTGCCAGCAGCCTATCACAGGGTATGGATGGCTACACCTTC
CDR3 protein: CASSLSQGMDGYTF

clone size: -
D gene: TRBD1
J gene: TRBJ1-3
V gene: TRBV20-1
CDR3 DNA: TGCAGTGCTAGTTACCAGGGGGCTGGAAACACCATATATTTT
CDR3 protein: CSASYQGAGNTIYF

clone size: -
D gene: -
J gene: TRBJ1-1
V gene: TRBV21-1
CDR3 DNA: TGTGCCAGCAGCAGTTGGTACTCTCAGGGGAACACTGAAGCTTTCTTT
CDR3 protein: CASSSWYSQGNTEAFF

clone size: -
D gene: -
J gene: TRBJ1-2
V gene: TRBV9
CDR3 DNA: TGTGCCAGCAGCGTAGTAGCGGGCTATGGCTACACCTTC
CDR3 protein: CASSVVAGYGYTF

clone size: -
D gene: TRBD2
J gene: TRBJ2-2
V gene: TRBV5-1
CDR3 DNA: TGCGCCAGCAGCCCTCTAGCGGGAGGCAACACCGGGGAGCTGTTTTTT
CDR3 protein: CASSPLAGGNTGELFF

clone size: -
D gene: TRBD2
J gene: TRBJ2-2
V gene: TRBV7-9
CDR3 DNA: TGTGCCAGCAGCCTCATCGGGAGGGTCACCGGGGAGCTGTTTTTT
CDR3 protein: CASSLIGRVTGELFF

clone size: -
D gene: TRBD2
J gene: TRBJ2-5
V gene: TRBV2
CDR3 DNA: TGTGCCAGCAGTGAGGGACTAGCGGGAGGTGTGGAGACCCAGTACTTC
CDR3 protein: CASSEGLAGGVETQYF

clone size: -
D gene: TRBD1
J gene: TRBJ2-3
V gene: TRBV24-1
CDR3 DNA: TGTGCCACCAGTGCAGGAGGACAGGGTGGTACGCAGTATTTT
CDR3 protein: CATSAGGQGGTQYF

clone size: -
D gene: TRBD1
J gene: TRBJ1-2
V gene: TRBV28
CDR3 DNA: TGTGCCAGCAGCAGGGGGCGCGCCGGAAACTATGGCTACACCTTC
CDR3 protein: CASSRGRAGNYGYTF

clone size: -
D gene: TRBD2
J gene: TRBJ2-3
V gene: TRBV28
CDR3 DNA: TGTGCCAGCAGTCCCTCCAGCGGGAGGGCTGGAAATACGCAGTATTTT
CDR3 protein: CASSPSSGRAGNTQYF

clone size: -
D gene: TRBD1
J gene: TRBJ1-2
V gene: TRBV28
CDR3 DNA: TGTGCCAGCAGTTACGGACAGGGGAAGGGTTGGAACTATGGCTACACCTTC
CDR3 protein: CASSYGQGKGWNYGYTF

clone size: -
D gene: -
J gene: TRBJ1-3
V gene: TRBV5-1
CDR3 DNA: TGCGCCAGCAGCTTGGAGCTGGGGAGCTCTGGAAACACCATATATTTT
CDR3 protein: CASSLELGSSGNTIYF

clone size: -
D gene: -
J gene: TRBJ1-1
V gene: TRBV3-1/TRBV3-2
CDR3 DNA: TGTGCCAGCAGCCAAGAGCCCCGCGGGGGGTTCGGTGCTTTCTTT
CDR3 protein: CASSQEPRGGFGAFF

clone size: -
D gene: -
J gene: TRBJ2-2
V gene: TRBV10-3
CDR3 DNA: TGTGCCATCAGTGCGACCTTGGGGAGCACCGGGGAGCTGTTTTTT
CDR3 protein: CAISATLGSTGELFF

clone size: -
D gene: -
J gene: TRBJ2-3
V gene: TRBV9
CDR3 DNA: TGTGCCAGCGCCGCCGAGGCGGCCACAGATACGCAGTATTTT
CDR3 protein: CASAAEAATDTQYF

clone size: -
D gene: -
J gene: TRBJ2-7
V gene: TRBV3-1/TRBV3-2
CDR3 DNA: TGTGCCAGCAGCCAAGGTAATGCCCAAAGAGGGTACGAGCAGTACTTC
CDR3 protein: CASSQGNAQRGYEQYF

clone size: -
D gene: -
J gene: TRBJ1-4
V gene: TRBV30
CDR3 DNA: TGTGCCTGGGGTGGTCCGCGGGAAAAACTGTTTTTT
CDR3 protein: CAWGGPREKLFF

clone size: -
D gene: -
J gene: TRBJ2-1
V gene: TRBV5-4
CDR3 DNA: TGTGCCAGCAGCCGGGGGGGTAGACAGGGAGCCTACAATGAGCAGTTCTTC
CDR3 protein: CASSRGGRQGAYNEQFF

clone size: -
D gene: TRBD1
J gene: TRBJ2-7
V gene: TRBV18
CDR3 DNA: TGTGCCAGCTCACCCGGACAGGGAACAAACGAGCAGTACTTC
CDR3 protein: CASSPGQGTNEQYF

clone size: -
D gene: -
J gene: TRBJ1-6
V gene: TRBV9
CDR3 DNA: TGTGCCAGCAGCCCAAGGGGGTATAATTCACCCCTCCACTTT
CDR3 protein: CASSPRGYNSPLHF

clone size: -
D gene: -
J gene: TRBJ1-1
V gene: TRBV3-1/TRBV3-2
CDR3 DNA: TGTGCCAGCAGCGCCCCGGGGGACACTGAAGCTTTCTTT
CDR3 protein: CASSAPGDTEAFF

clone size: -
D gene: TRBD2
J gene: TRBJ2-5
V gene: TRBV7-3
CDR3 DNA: TGTGCCAGCAGCGCTAGCGGGACTGTCCAAGAGACCCAGTACTTC
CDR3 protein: CASSASGTVQETQYF

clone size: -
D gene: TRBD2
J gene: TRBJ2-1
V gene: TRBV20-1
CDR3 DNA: TGCAGTGCTAGTCCGGGACTAGCGGGACCCAATGAGCAGTTCTTC
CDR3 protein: CSASPGLAGPNEQFF

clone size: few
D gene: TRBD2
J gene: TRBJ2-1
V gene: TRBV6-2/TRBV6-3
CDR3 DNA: TGTGCCAGCAGTTACTCGACTAGCGACGTTCCCATTGAGCAGTTCTTC
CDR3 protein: CASSYSTSDVPIEQFF

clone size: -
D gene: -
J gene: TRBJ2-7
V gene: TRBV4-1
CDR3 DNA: TGCGCCAGCAGCCATGCCGGGCCCGAGGGCCACGAGCAGTACTTC
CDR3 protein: CASSHAGPEGHEQYF

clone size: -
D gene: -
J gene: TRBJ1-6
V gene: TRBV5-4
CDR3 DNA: TGTGCCAGCAGCCAGAGGGCAGTGGCCCTAGCGGATAATTCACCCCTCCACTTT
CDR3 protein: CASSQRAVALADNSPLHF

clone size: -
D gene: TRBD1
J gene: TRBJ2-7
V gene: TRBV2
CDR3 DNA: TGTGCCAGCAGTGGGGACAGGGATATTTTGGACTTC
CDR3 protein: CASSGDRDILDF

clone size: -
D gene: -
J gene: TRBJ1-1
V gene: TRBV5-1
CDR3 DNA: TGCGCCAGCAGCCCGGCCGGGGGAACTGAAGCTTTCTTT
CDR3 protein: CASSPAGGTEAFF

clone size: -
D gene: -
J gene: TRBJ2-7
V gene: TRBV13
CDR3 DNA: TGTGCCAGCAGCTTAGGGGCCAGGGGCGGCGGAGGCTACGAGCAGTACTTC
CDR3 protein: CASSLGARGGGGYEQYF

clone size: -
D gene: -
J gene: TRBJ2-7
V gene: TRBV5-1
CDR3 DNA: TGCGCCAGCGCGGGGACAGCGAATTACGAGCAGTACTTC
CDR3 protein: CASAGTANYEQYF

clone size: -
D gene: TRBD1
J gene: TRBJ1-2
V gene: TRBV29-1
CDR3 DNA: TGCAGCGTTGAGGCGGCAGGGGGGTATGGCTACACCTTC
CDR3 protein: CSVEAAGGYGYTF

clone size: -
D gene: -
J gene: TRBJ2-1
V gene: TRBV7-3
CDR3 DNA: TGTGCCAGCAGCCCCCGGGGAGGCCGGCAGTTCTTC
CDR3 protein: CASSPRGGRQFF

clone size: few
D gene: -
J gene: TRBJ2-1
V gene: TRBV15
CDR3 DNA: TGTGCCACCAGCAGAGATAGGGGGAGCGGGGTCCCTCGGGACAATGAGCAGTTCTTC
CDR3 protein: CATSRDRGSGVPRDNEQFF

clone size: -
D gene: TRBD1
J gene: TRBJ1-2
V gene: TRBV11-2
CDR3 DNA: TGTGCCAGCAGCCCGAGACAGGGGGCGAAGATGGGTGGCTACACCTTC
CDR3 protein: CASSPRQGAKMGGYTF

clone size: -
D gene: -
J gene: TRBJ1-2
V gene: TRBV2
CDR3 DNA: TGTGCCAGCAGTGCCTACCAAGACTACACCTTC
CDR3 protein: CASSAYQDYTF

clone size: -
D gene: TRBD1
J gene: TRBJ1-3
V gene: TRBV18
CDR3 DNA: TGTGCCAGCTCGTCGGGACAGGGCTACGGCGGAAACACCATATATTTT
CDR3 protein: CASSSGQGYGGNTIYF

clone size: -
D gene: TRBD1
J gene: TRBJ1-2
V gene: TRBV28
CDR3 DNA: TGTGCCAGCAGAAGCGACGGGACAGGGAAATACGGCTACACCTTC
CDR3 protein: CASRSDGTGKYGYTF

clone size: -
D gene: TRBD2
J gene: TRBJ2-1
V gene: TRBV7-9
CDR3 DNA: TGTGCCAGCAGCTTACTAGCGGGCTCCTACAATGAGCAGTTCTTC
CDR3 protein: CASSLLAGSYNEQFF

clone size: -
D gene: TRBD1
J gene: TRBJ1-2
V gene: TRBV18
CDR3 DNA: TGTGCCAGCTCACCACCTAACAGGGGGGGCGGCTACACCTTC
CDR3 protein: CASSPPNRGGGYTF

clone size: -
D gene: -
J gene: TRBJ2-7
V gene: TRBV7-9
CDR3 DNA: TGTGCCAGCAGCTTAGGTCAGTACTCCTACGAGCAGTACTTC
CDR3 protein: CASSLGQYSYEQYF

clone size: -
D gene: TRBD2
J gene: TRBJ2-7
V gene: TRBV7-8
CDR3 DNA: TGTGCCAGCAGCTCGGGGGGGGGACTAGCTCTCTCCGAGCAGTACTTC
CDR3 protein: CASSSGGGLALSEQYF